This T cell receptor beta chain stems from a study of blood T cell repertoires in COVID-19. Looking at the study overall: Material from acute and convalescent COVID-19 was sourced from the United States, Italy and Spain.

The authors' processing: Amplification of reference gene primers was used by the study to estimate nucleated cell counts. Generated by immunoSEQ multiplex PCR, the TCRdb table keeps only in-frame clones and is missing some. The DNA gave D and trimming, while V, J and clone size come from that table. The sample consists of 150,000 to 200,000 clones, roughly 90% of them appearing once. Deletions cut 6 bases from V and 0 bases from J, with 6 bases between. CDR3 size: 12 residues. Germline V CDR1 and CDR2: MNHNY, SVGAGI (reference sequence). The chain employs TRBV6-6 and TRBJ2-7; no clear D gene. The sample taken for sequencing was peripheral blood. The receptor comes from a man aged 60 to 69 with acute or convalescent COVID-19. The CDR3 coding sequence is TGTGCCAGCAGCCAGTACTCCTACGAGCAGTACTTC. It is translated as CASSQYSYEQYF.